This entry features one T cell receptor beta chain sequence. At collection, donors were nominally healthy, but unrecorded immune exposures were probable. This sample was taken from a study of cytomegalovirus exposure and HLA in healthy donors. Both 60 Vbeta primers and 13 Jbeta primers went into the PCR. The method was immunoSEQ multiplex PCR; TCRdb's version includes in-frame clones alone and lacks a portion of them. Here the sample spans about 94,000 clones, 78% being singletons. Looked up from germline, CDR1 is GTSNPN and CDR2 is SVGIG (reference sequence). The CDR3 is made up of 13 amino acids. V was trimmed by 0 bases and J by 11 bases, leaving 13 bases between them.

This chain connects TRBV30 to TRBJ1-4; TRBD1 might be the D (5 bases). Sequencing used PBMCs. The sequence was obtained from a woman aged 55-69 years in good health and CMV-seronegative. The CDR3 bases are TGTGCCTGGAGTGTACTGTGGGGGGATAAACTGTTTTTT. Amino acid sequence: CAWSVLWGDKLFF.